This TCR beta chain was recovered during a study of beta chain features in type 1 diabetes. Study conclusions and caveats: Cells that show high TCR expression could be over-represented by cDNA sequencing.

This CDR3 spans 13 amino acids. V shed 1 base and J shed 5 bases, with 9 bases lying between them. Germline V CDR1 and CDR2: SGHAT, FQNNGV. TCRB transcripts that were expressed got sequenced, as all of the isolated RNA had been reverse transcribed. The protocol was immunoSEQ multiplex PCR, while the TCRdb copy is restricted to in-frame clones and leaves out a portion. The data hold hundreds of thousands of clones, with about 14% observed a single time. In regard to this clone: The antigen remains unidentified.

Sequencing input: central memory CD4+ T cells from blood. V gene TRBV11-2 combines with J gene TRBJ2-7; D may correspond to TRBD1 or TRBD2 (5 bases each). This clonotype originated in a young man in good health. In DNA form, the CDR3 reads TGTGCCAGCAGCTTAGTTCGGGGCGACGAGCAGTACTTC. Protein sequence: CASSLVRGDEQYF.